Each of the 30 T cell receptor beta chains below was sequenced from the same sample in a study of cytomegalovirus exposure and HLA in healthy donors. The study ran its PCR with 60 Vbeta and 13 Jbeta primers. Measured with immunoSEQ multiplex PCR; TCRdb has only the in-frame clones, and not every one. In the table there are around 170,000 clones, roughly 80% of which are singletons. Sequencing was carried out using PBMCs. The receptors shown here come from a woman under 30 in good health and CMV-seronegative.

The chain links TRBV30 to TRBJ2-7; D might be TRBD1 (5 bases). Trimming took off 0 bases at V and 3 bases at J, with 12 bases between the two ends. Germline V lookup: CDR1 GTSNPN, CDR2 SVGIG (reference sequence). The CDR3 is 14 amino acids. The chain's CDR3 is CAWSVLGGHYEQYF. The CDR3 DNA sequence: TGTGCCTGGAGTGTACTGGGCGGACACTACGAGCAGTACTTC.

To note about this clone: One junction end does not reproduce the germline sequence, and a read error may be involved. The same CDR3 also results from other DNA sequences found in this sample. This chain uses TRBV7-9 with TRBJ2-1, with 8 bases identical to TRBD1. This CDR3 has 12 residues. Germline V gene data show CDR1 as SEHNR and CDR2 as FQNEAQ (reference sequence). This chain's CDR3 is CSSSLTGDEQFF. In DNA form, the CDR3 reads TGTTCCAGCAGCTTGACAGGGGATGAGCAGTTCTTC.

This clone was recorded once. The chain carries TRBV5-1 and TRBJ2-2, with TRBD1 matching 10 bases. The CDR3 is 17 residues long. V shed 3 bases and J 2 bases; nucleotides not matched to a gene: 7. The germline V gene has CDR1 SGHRS and CDR2 YFSETQ. The CDR3 spells CASSSGTGDLNTGELFF. DNA of the CDR3: TGCGCCAGCAGCTCGGGGACAGGGGATCTTAACACCGGGGAGCTGTTTTTT.

The chain employs TRBV6-5 and TRBJ1-2, with a weak D call TRBD1 (5 bases). The CDR3 sequence is 13 residues long. V was shortened by 2 bases and J by 4 bases, with 8 bases between the two germline ends. CDR1 MNHEY and CDR2 SVGAGI come from the germline V gene. CDR3 sequence reads: CASSYQGGYGYTF. Here the CDR3 DNA reads TGTGCCAGCAGTTACCAGGGAGGCTATGGCTACACCTTC.

Note on this clone: It is likely a read error, because the conserved phenylalanine at the end of the CDR3 is missing. The J gene is TRBJ1-1, the V gene TRBV6-1; no definite D call. V lost 1 base to trimming and J lost 1 base, with 10 bases between them. Germline-derived CDR1 and CDR2 are MNHNS and SASEGT. The CDR3 extends over 15 amino acids. The CDR3 DNA reads TGTGCCAGCAGTGAAGTCTACAGAGAGAACACTGAAGCTTTCTCT. Protein product: CASSEVYRENTEAFS.

V is TRBV18 and J is TRBJ1-2; 11 bases agree with TRBD1. Trimming at V came to 2 bases and at J to 5 bases, leaving 7 bases not matched to a gene. The germline CDR1 and CDR2 sequences are KGHSH and LQKENI. The length of the CDR3 is 16 residues. The CDR3 spells CASSPGQGASQYGYTF. The CDR3 DNA sequence: TGTGCCAGCTCACCAGGACAGGGGGCTTCACAATATGGCTACACCTTC.

The CDR3 DNA reads TGTGCCAGCTCACCATTAGGACTGGCAGTTGGAGACTCTGGGGCCAACGTCCTGACTTTC. Encoded protein: CASSPLGLAVGDSGANVLTF. This chain links TRBV18 with TRBJ2-6, with a tentative D call TRBD2 (5 bases). Germline V gives CDR1 KGHSH, CDR2 LQKENI. V shed 2 bases and J shed 0 bases, with 20 bases lying between them. The length of the CDR3 is 20 residues.

This chain joins TRBV5-1 and TRBJ2-3; no definite D call. CDR1 is SGHRS and CDR2 is YFSETQ in the germline V gene. The CDR3 has 12 amino acids. Trimming took off 4 bases at V and 2 bases at J, with 5 bases between the two ends. DNA of the CDR3: TGCGCCAGCAGCGCCTACACAGATACGCAGTATTTT. It is translated as CASSAYTDTQYF. Looking up the rest from reference TRBV5-1 and TRBJ2-3 gives the full variable domain: KAGVTQTPRYLIKTRGQQVTLSCSPISGHRSVSWYQQTPGQGLQFLFEYFSETQRNKGNFPGRFSGRQFSNSRSEMNVSTLELGDSALYLCASSAYTDTQYFGPGTRLTVL.

V gene TRBV5-1 combines with J gene TRBJ1-4; D may be TRBD1 (5 bases). Looked up from germline, CDR1 is SGHRS and CDR2 is YFSETQ. The CDR3 runs to 14 residues. V lost 0 bases to trimming and J lost 5 bases, with 8 bases between them. The CDR3 DNA is TGCGCCAGCAGCTTGGGACAGATAAATGAAAAACTGTTTTTT. The encoded protein is CASSLGQINEKLFF.

This clone was picked up a small number of times. This chain joins TRBV2 and TRBJ2-7, with TRBD1 identical over 8 bases. Germline-derived CDR1 and CDR2 are SNHLY and FYNNEI. J lost 9 bases, V lost 6 bases, and 13 bases had no gene match. CDR3 size: 14 residues. The CDR3 region is CASRRQGTPRGQYF. CDR3 sequence (DNA): TGTGCCAGCAGACGACAGGGGACCCCCCGGGGGCAGTACTTC.

The chain recombines TRBV29-1 with TRBJ2-6; 10 bases map to TRBD1. This CDR3 has 17 amino acids. The V segment lost 7 bases and the J segment 0 bases; nucleotides outside the gene matches: 9. In germline, CDR1 is SQVTM, CDR2 ANQGSEA. In DNA form, the CDR3 reads TGCAGCGCTACGGACAGGGGGGGGATCTCTGGGGCCAACGTCCTGACTTTC. Protein sequence: CSATDRGGISGANVLTF.

This clone was seen a handful of times. CDR3 region: CASSSRAAGMETQYF. For the CDR3, the DNA is TGTGCCAGCAGTTCACGGGCGGCAGGGATGGAGACCCAGTACTTC. This chain joins TRBV28 and TRBJ2-5; D possibly corresponds to TRBD1 (5 bases). There are 15 residues in the CDR3. V was pared by 4 bases and J by 5 bases, with 17 bases between. CDR1 is MDHEN, CDR2 SYDVKM, per germline.

J is TRBJ2-2 and V is TRBV11-2; 8 nucleotides align to TRBD2. Germline loops: CDR1 SGHAT, CDR2 FQNNGV. Unmatched junction bases numbered 9, after V lost 5 bases and J lost 1 base. This CDR3 is 17 amino acids long. DNA of the CDR3: TGTGCCAGCAGCCCCACACGAGCGGGGGAGAACACCGGGGAGCTGTTTTTT. Translated, it gives CASSPTRAGENTGELFF.

This chain uses TRBV28 with TRBJ1-1, with no clear D. This CDR3 is 11 amino acids long. With 7 bases removed from V and 7 bases from J, the gap between germline ends came to 10 bases. Germline V gene data show CDR1 as MDHEN and CDR2 as SYDVKM. Written as DNA, the CDR3 is TGTGCCAGCACGTATGGCATTGAAGCTTTCTTT. Protein sequence: CASTYGIEAFF.

The chain carries TRBV7-6 and TRBJ2-5; 10 nucleotides match TRBD2. V shed 5 bases and J 4 bases; nucleotides not matched to a gene: 10. CDR3 length: 16 amino acids. CDR1 is SGHVS, CDR2 FNYEAQ, per germline. CDR3 sequence (DNA): TGTGCCAGCAGCCCGCTGGCAGCGGGGGGGAGAGAGACCCAGTACTTC. As protein: CASSPLAAGGRETQYF.

The chain carries TRBV5-1 and TRBJ2-1; a weak D match, TRBD2 (6 bases). The V end lost 2 bases, the J end lost 8 bases, and 11 bases lay between the germline ends. CDR1 SGHRS and CDR2 YFSETQ come from the germline V gene. This CDR3 has 13 residues. For the CDR3, the DNA is TGCGCCAGCAGCTTTATCCCGGGAGATGAGCAGTTCTTC. Translating gives CASSFIPGDEQFF.

This chain uses TRBV29-1 with TRBJ2-1; TRBD2 is a possible D gene (5 bases). Between the trimmed V and J ends, which lost 0 bases and 8 bases, there was a span of 17 bases. Germline loops: CDR1 SQVTM, CDR2 ANQGSEA. CDR3 size: 15 residues. The CDR3 bases are TGCAGCGTTGAAGAAAGGGTAAGAGGGATTGATGAGCAGTTCTTC. This sequence encodes CSVEERVRGIDEQFF.

V and J are TRBV6-6 and TRBJ1-2, with D unclear. From germline, CDR1 is MNHNY and CDR2 SVGAGI (reference sequence). V was trimmed by 1 base and J by 4 bases, leaving 13 bases between them. The CDR3 has 15 residues. The CDR3 region is CASSYFGEGGYGYTF. CDR3 sequence (DNA): TGTGCCAGCAGTTACTTTGGGGAAGGAGGCTATGGCTACACCTTC.

The chain links TRBV19 to TRBJ1-6; 8 nucleotides agree with TRBD1. Germline V gene data show CDR1 as LNHDA and CDR2 as SQIVND (reference sequence). CDR3 length: 15 residues. V dropped 6 bases and J dropped 6; count of bases not matched to a gene: 7. The CDR3 here is CASRSDRGVNSPLHF. CDR3 in DNA: TGTGCCAGTAGATCAGACAGGGGCGTTAATTCACCCCTCCACTTT. Combining the CDR3 with reference TRBV19 and TRBJ1-6 gives the whole variable domain DGGITQSPKYLFRKEGQNVTLSCEQNLNHDAMYWYRQDPGQGLRLIYYSQIVNDFQKGDIAEGYSVSREKKESFPLTVTSAQKNPTAFYLCASRSDRGVNSPLHFGNGTRLTVT.

This clone was seen a few times. The V gene is TRBV28, the J gene TRBJ1-5; possible D gene TRBD1, 6 bases. V gave up 4 bases and J gave up 4 bases, with 23 bases separating them. The CDR3 is 18 amino acids. Germline V gene sequence: CDR1 MDHEN, CDR2 SYDVKM. CDR3 nucleotides: TGTGCCAGCAGTTCTATTATGACAGGCCGACGGGGTAATCAGCCCCAGCATTTT. It translates to CASSSIMTGRRGNQPQHF.

This chain connects TRBV5-8 to TRBJ1-5; unclear D gene. Trimming took 3 bases from V and 4 from J, leaving 8 bases between them. Germline CDR1 is SGHTS and CDR2 is YDEGEE. The CDR3 is made up of 13 amino acids. The CDR3 DNA is TGTGCCAGCAGCTCACGGGGAAATCAGCCCCAGCATTTT. Its protein is CASSSRGNQPQHF.

The rearrangement joins TRBV5-1 to TRBJ2-3, with D tentatively TRBD2 (6 bases). Trimming removed 1 base from V and 3 bases from J, with 9 bases in between. The CDR3 extends over 14 amino acids. Germline values: CDR1 SGHRS, CDR2 YFSETQ. The CDR3 region has the DNA TGCGCCAGCAGCTTGTCCGGGAGAACAGATACGCAGTATTTT. The encoded protein is CASSLSGRTDTQYF. The complete variable domain, with remaining parts taken from reference TRBV5-1 and TRBJ2-3, reads KAGVTQTPRYLIKTRGQQVTLSCSPISGHRSVSWYQQTPGQGLQFLFEYFSETQRNKGNFPGRFSGRQFSNSRSEMNVSTLELGDSALYLCASSLSGRTDTQYFGPGTRLTVL.

The gene calls are TRBV27 and TRBJ2-7; 7 bases match TRBD1. This CDR3 is 13 amino acids long. J was trimmed by 2 bases and V by 5 bases; bases with no gene match: 3. Per the germline V gene, CDR1 is MNHEY and CDR2 is SMNVEV (reference sequence). The CDR3 DNA sequence: TGTGCCAGCAGTCCAGGGACAGCCTACGAGCAGTACTTC. This codes for CASSPGTAYEQYF.

V and J are TRBV5-1 and TRBJ2-7; tentative D call: TRBD2 (5 bases). This CDR3 region has 16 residues. V was clipped by 0 bases and J by 3 bases, with 16 bases between them. Germline CDR1 reads SGHRS; CDR2 reads YFSETQ. The CDR3 nucleotides read TGCGCCAGCAGCTTGGCCGCGGACTCACGTCTCTACGAGCAGTACTTC. This sequence encodes CASSLAADSRLYEQYF.

CDR3 nucleotides: TGTGCCAGCAGCCAAGATCTTCGTGTAGCGGGAGAAGAGACCCAGTACTTC. This encodes CASSQDLRVAGEETQYF. V gene TRBV4-2 combines with J gene TRBJ2-5; 9 bases map to TRBD2. CDR3 length: 17 amino acids. Trimming cost V 0 bases and J 3 bases; bases outside gene matches: 8. CDR1 LGHNA and CDR2 YNFKEQ come from the germline V gene.

This chain links TRBV6-5 with TRBJ2-5, with unresolved D. Germline V gene lookup returns CDR1 MNHEY and CDR2 SVGAGI. V lost 6 bases and J lost 0, with 2 bases in between. There are 11 residues in the CDR3. The CDR3 DNA reads TGTGCCAGCAGCTACCAAGAGACCCAGTACTTC. It encodes CASSYQETQYF.

The genes are TRBV5-1 and TRBJ1-5, with TRBD1 as a possible D gene (5 bases). The CDR3 is 15 residues long. Per germline, CDR1 SGHRS and CDR2 YFSETQ. The V gene lost 2 bases and the J gene lost 5 bases, with 14 bases spanning the gap. The CDR3 bases are TGCGCCAGCAGCTTAGGTGACAGCCAATATCAGCCCCAGCATTTT. As protein: CASSLGDSQYQPQHF.

J is TRBJ2-7 and V is TRBV27, with 9 bases fitting TRBD1. Germline lookup yields CDR1 MNHEY and CDR2 SMNVEV (reference sequence). V lost 3 bases, J lost 4 bases, and 4 bases stayed unmatched. The CDR3 consists of 14 residues. This chain's CDR3 is CASSFGTGTYEQYF. The CDR3 region has the DNA TGTGCCAGCAGTTTTGGGACAGGGACATACGAGCAGTACTTC.

This clone has a single count. This chain connects TRBV5-8 to TRBJ1-5, with 8 bases identical to TRBD1. Germline CDR1 reads SGHTS; CDR2 reads YDEGEE. Trimming took 4 bases from V and 2 from J; bases not matched to a gene: 5. CDR3 length equals 15 residues. The CDR3 sequence: CASSHGQGGNQPQHF. The DNA of the CDR3 is TGTGCCAGCAGCCATGGACAGGGTGGCAATCAGCCCCAGCATTTT.

This chain uses TRBV18 with TRBJ2-3; D ambiguous. The germline V and J ends were trimmed by 6 bases and 0 bases, with 4 bases remaining between them. In germline, CDR1 is KGHSH, CDR2 LQKENI. The CDR3 length is 12 residues. Here the CDR3 DNA reads TGTGCCAGCTCCGTTAGCACAGATACGCAGTATTTT. Its translation: CASSVSTDTQYF.